The following is a T cell receptor (beta chain) sequence with its context. What it binds is not known. Libraries were prepared by immunoSEQ multiplex PCR; TCRdb keeps only in-frame clonotypes and omits some of them. The sample lists 200,000 to 250,000 clones, around nine tenths occurring once. Treatment: roughly 18 received Ad26.COV2.S at low or high dose, single or two shots; about 5 received placebo; per-sample allocation not given. It was on day 63 after the first vaccine or placebo injection that samples were taken. The record originates from a study of Ad26.COV2.S vaccination and SARS-CoV-2 variants. Study-wide results and limits: After vaccination, reports described spike-specific CD8+ and CD4+ T cell responses as showing substantial breadth. It was found that vaccine and placebo recipients had similar non-spike TCR breadth.

V lost 1 base and J lost 6, with 15 bases in between. CDR1 and CDR2 (germline): SGHTA, FQGNSA. CDR3 length: 15 amino acids. The genes are TRBV7-2 and TRBJ2-5; maybe TRBD2 (5 bases). The origin of this receptor is a person aged 18-60 years who received the Ad26.COV2.S COVID-19 vaccine or a placebo. The material sequenced was peripheral blood, taken in a trial of Ad26.COV2.S vaccine versus placebo. CDR3 amino acids: CASSLVNGPGKTQYF. The CDR3 coding sequence is TGTGCCAGCAGCTTAGTTAATGGTCCGGGGAAGACCCAGTACTTC.